These 7 T cell receptor beta chains originate from one sample sequenced in a study of identical twins. TCRdb independently ran MiXCR on the 5' RACE reads; one entry per CDR3 protein. The sample contains 1.5 million to 2 million distinct CDR3 sequences, around a third of which appear only once. Sequenced: cord blood. These receptors all stem from a newborn girl in good health.

The table lists this clonotype with a few counts. The rearrangement links TRBV20-1 to TRBJ2-4; 7 nucleotides agree with TRBD1. The trim removed 5 bases at V and 7 bases at J, leaving 5 bases unmatched. Germline CDR1 is DFQATT and CDR2 is SNEGSKA (reference sequence). The length of the CDR3 is 12 residues. CDR3 region: CSARQGRNIQYF. The CDR3 DNA reads TGCAGTGCTCGACAGGGAAGGAACATTCAGTACTTC.

As concerns this clonotype: The junction and the germline gene differ at one end; a read error may be behind it. The V call is TRBV12-3 or TRBV12-4, the J call TRBJ1-3, with 8 positions matching TRBD1. The length of the CDR3 is 15 residues. The CDR3 loop reads CASSGDRLSGNTTYF. In nucleotides, the CDR3 is TGTGCCAGCAGTGGGGACAGGCTCTCTGGAAACACCACATATTTT.

The chain is built from TRBV10-3 and TRBJ1-2; no definite D call. This CDR3 is 13 amino acids long. Germline V gene lookup returns CDR1 ENHRY and CDR2 SYGVKD. V lost 3 bases and J lost 4, with 9 bases in between. CDR3 bases: TGTGCCATCAGTGAACTGGGAGTCTATGGCTACACCTTC. Protein sequence: CAISELGVYGYTF.

This clonotype was seen ten or more times. The chain joins TRBV27 to TRBJ2-3; 10 nucleotides match TRBD1. Germline V gene data show CDR1 as MNHEY and CDR2 as SMNVEV (reference sequence). Trimming took 5 bases from V and 7 from J; bases not matched to a gene: 12. The CDR3 extends over 16 amino acids. CDR3 DNA: TGTGCCAGCAGTCCCTTTAGGACAGGGGGGGGAAATACGCAGTATTTT. Protein product: CASSPFRTGGGNTQYF.

The chain combines TRBV28 with TRBJ2-7; D gene unclear. Deletions cut 9 bases from V and 2 bases from J, with 11 bases between. Germline assignment: CDR1 MDHEN and CDR2 SYDVKM. CDR3 length: 12 residues. DNA for the CDR3: TGTGCCAGTTTCCTTAAGCCCTACGAGCAGTACTTC. Its protein is CASFLKPYEQYF.

The CDR3 DNA is TGTGCCATCAGTGCCACTAGCGGGGGTTCTAGCACAGATACGCAGTATTTT. Encoded protein: CAISATSGGSSTDTQYF. V is TRBV10-3 and J is TRBJ2-3; 11 bases align to TRBD2. Unmatched junction bases numbered 6, after V lost 4 bases and J lost 0 bases. Germline-derived CDR1 and CDR2 are ENHRY and SYGVKD. The CDR3 is 17 amino acids.

This chain uses TRBV7-8 with TRBJ2-1; 7 bases match TRBD2. The CDR3 is made up of 15 amino acids. Germline lookup yields CDR1 SGHVS and CDR2 FQNEAQ. V lost 3 bases, J lost 4 bases, and 6 bases stayed unmatched. In DNA form, the CDR3 reads TGTGCCAGCAGCTTTGGTCGGGAGGCATACAATGAGCAGTTCTTC. This gives the protein CASSFGREAYNEQFF.